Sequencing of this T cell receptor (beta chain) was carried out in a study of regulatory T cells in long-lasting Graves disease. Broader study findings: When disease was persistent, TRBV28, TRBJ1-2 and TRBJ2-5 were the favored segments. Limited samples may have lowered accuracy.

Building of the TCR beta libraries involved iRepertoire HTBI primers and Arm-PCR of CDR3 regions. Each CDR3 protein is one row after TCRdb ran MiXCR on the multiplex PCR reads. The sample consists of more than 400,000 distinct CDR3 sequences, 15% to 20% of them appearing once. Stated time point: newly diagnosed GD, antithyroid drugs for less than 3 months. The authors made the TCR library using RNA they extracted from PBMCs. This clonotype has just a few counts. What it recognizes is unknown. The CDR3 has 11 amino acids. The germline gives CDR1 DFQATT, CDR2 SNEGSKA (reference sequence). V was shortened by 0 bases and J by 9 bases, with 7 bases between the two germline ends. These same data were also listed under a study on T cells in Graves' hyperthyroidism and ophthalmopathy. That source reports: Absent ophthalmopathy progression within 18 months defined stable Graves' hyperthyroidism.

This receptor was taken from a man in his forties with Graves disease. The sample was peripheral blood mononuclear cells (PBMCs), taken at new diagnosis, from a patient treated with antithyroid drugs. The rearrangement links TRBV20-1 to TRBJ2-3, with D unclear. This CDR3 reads CSARESETQYF. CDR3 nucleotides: TGCAGTGCTAGAGAGAGTGAAACGCAGTATTTT.